Listed below are T cell receptor beta chains from one sample, sequenced in a study of T-cell reconstitution after alpha-beta-depleted transplantation in children. Via MiXCR, TCRdb re-called the PCR reads, giving one row per CDR3 protein. Of about 1,000,000 distinct CDR3 sequences in the sample, about 29% were seen once. The sequenced sample was PBMCs, mostly from graft donor cells, obtained 360 days after TCRalphabeta/CD19-depleted stem cell transplant. These receptors were obtained from a boy younger than two who had a stem cell transplant for SCID, so the T cells may come from the graft donor. CDR3s include the opening cysteine and the closing phenylalanine or tryptophan. D genes are given only for firm matches. Clone size is stated in some rows and not others, as once, few, many or a class when expanded.

TRBV7-9,-,TRBD1,TRBJ2-7,TGTGCCAGCAGCCCCCAGACAGGGGCCCCCTACGAGCAGTACTTC,CASSPQTGAPYEQYF
TRBV20-1,-,TRBD2,TRBJ2-5,TGCAGTGCTGGGACTAGACAAGAGACCCAGTACTTC,CSAGTRQETQYF
TRBV4-2,-,-,TRBJ1-4,TGTGCCAGCAGCCCTGGGGCGGAAGAAGAAAAACTGTTTTTT,CASSPGAEEEKLFF
TRBV5-1,-,TRBD1,TRBJ1-2,TGCGCCAGCAGCGACAGGGACCGACCCTACACCTTC,CASSDRDRPYTF
TRBV10-3,few,TRBD2,TRBJ2-7,TGTGCCATCAGTGGTGGGCTAGCGGTGGCCTACGAGCAGTACTTC,CAISGGLAVAYEQYF
TRBV20-1,-,TRBD1,TRBJ1-5,TGCAGTGCTCCGGGACAGGGTGTCCTGCCCCAGCATTTT,CSAPGQGVLPQHF
TRBV5-1,few,-,TRBJ2-5,TGCGCCAGCAGCTCCGGGACACCACAAGAGACCCAGTACTTC,CASSSGTPQETQYF
TRBV11-2,-,TRBD2,TRBJ2-7,TGTGCCAGCGGGAGGGGTGGCTACGAGCAGTACTTC,CASGRGGYEQYF
TRBV5-1,few,-,TRBJ1-2,TGCGCCAGCAGCTTCCGGGACCCTAACTATGGCTACACCTTC,CASSFRDPNYGYTF
TRBV4-3,-,TRBD1,TRBJ2-7,TGCGCCAGCAGCCAAGATCCCCCGGGACAGGGAACCTACGAGCAGTACTTC,CASSQDPPGQGTYEQYF
TRBV5-1,few,-,TRBJ2-1,TGCGCCAGCAGAGGGGGGGAGAGGTACAATGAGCAGTTCTTC,CASRGGERYNEQFF
TRBV4-1,-,-,TRBJ2-5,TGCGCCAGCAGCCAAGGGCTAGGGGGGGGAGGTCAAGAGACCCAGTACTTC,CASSQGLGGGGQETQYF
TRBV6-1,-,TRBD1,TRBJ1-2,TGTGCCAGCACCAGGACAGGCGGCCTCTATGGCTACACCTTC,CASTRTGGLYGYTF
TRBV4-1,few,-,TRBJ1-1,TGCGCCAGCAGCCTTGGTTTGGGGGACACTGAAGCTTTCTTT,CASSLGLGDTEAFF
TRBV5-1,-,-,TRBJ1-3,TGCGCCAGTAGCCCGGGGGCGCCTGGAAACACCATATATTTT,CASSPGAPGNTIYF
TRBV7-2,few,TRBD2,TRBJ2-5,TGTGCCAGCAGCCGTTCTTTGCGGGGGAGTAGAGAGACCCAGTACTTC,CASSRSLRGSRETQYF
TRBV11-1,-,-,TRBJ2-7,TGTGCCAGCAGCCAGGGGCACCTGGGGGTTTACGAGCAGTACTTC,CASSQGHLGVYEQYF
TRBV7-2,-,-,TRBJ2-3,TGTGCCAGCAGCTCCGGACTCTTCACAGATACGCAGTATTTT,CASSSGLFTDTQYF
TRBV5-1,-,-,TRBJ2-1,TGCGCCAGCAGCTGGGCTAGCGTCAATGAGCAGTTCTTC,CASSWASVNEQFF
TRBV20-1,many,-,TRBJ2-3,TGCAGTGCTAGAGATGGGGCTAGTCCCCGCACAGATACGCAGTATTTT,CSARDGASPRTDTQYF
TRBV7-2,few,TRBD2,TRBJ2-3,TGTGCCAGCAGCTTACGCAGTATACCAACTAGCGGGGGGCACCCGCAGTATTTT,CASSLRSIPTSGGHPQYF
TRBV4-1,few,-,TRBJ2-6,TGCGCCAGCAGCCACGGTCCGGAAGTGAACGTCCTGACTTTC,CASSHGPEVNVLTF